The TCR beta chain described here comes from a study of T cell responses to AZD1222 COVID-19 vaccine. This CDR3 contains 18 residues. CDR1 and CDR2 from the germline V gene are LGHNA and YSLEER. V shed 1 base and J 7 bases; nucleotides not matched to a gene: 14. The repertoire was sequenced with immunoSEQ multiplex PCR; TCRdb's copy has only in-frame clones and lacks some. Of over 110,000 clones in the sample, about 92% were seen once. The V gene is TRBV4-3, the J gene TRBJ2-1; TRBD2 matches at 9 bases. The clonotype comes from an adult in good health. Sample: peripheral blood, taken on day 0 of AZD1222 vaccination. This CDR3 reads CASSQAEYSGSFRNEQFF. CDR3 sequence (DNA): TGCGCCAGCAGCCAAGCCGAATATAGCGGGAGTTTTCGAAATGAGCAGTTCTTC.